The source of this T cell receptor (beta chain) is a study of blood T cells in healthy people across ages. It was with a sample-barcoded 5' primer and a J-beta primer mix that a second PCR of roughly 7 to 12 cycles was run. MiXCR was run by TCRdb on the 5' RACE reads, yielding one entry per CDR3 protein. The sample yields 550,000 to 800,000 distinct CDR3 sequences, under 25% seen once. There are 18 residues in the CDR3. Germline V lookup: CDR1 SGDLS, CDR2 YYNGEE. There are a few counts of this clonotype. This TCR was recovered from a man between 65 and 85 years old in good health. The chain links TRBV9 to TRBJ2-5; 12 nucleotides line up with TRBD2. The closer fit of TRBJ2-1 to the DNA end suggests the J call may be wrong. The sample consisted of blood. The CDR3 DNA reads TGTGCCAGCAGCGTAGAGGGGGGGACTAGCGGGCAGTACAATGAGCAGTTCTTC. Translation: CASSVEGGTSGQYNEQFF.